This TCR beta chain derives from a study of T cells in Graves' hyperthyroidism and ophthalmopathy. RNA transcripts served as the template for amplifying TCR beta CDR3 regions. When the TCR CDR3 underwent first-round RT-PCR, the HTBI primer set was used. TCRdb reprocessed the multiplex PCR reads with MiXCR, giving one entry per CDR3 protein. The sample records 600,000 or so distinct CDR3 sequences, 15% to 20% being singletons. CDR1 and CDR2 from the germline V gene are MDHEN and SYDVKM. The ends lost 1 base at V and 4 bases at J; junction bases unmatched: 5. There are 15 residues in the CDR3. This clonotype has ten or more counts. Exclusion of patients followed from uncontrolled infection, other autoimmune disease, pregnancy or lactation. Diagnosis rested on symptoms, serum thyroxine and TRAb, thyroid ultrasound, and orbital computed tomography. From more than 8 ml of fresh peripheral blood, PBMCs were isolated.

The TCR was taken from a woman in her thirties with Graves' hyperthyroidism. The material sequenced was blood. The chain joins TRBV28 to TRBJ2-5; 8 bases map to TRBD2. The DNA for the CDR3 is TGTGCCAGCAGTTTATTTCGGGAGGGCCGAGAGACCCAGTACTTC. Translation gives CASSLFREGRETQYF.